These T cell receptor beta chains were read from a single sample in a study of shared clonotypes between healthy human individuals. The repertoire was sequenced with immunoSEQ multiplex PCR; TCRdb's copy has only in-frame clones and lacks some. The data contain about 2.2 million clones, around 93% of them seen just once; the ten biggest clones take up 1.5% to 2%. The sequenced material came from naive CD8+ T cells from PBMCs. The receptors shown here come from a young man in good health. Some clones in this sample may be carry-over from other donors' samples. The conserved cysteine and the conserved F or W are not part of the CDR3 here. Each record gives: V gene, J gene, CDR3 protein.

>TRBV27|TRBJ2-5
ASSLFGGQETQY
>TRBV10-3|TRBJ2-1
AISSTSGGNNEQF
>TRBV6-1|TRBJ2-7
ASRLRQPTYEQY
>TRBV15|TRBJ2-7
ATSRGAGTVEQY
>TRBV7-9|TRBJ2-1
ASSSLVLGQGTHNEQF
>TRBV5-1|TRBJ2-1
ASSLGDEKLHEQF
>TRBV7-9|TRBJ2-1
ASGNGNEQF
>TRBV7-9|TRBJ1-5
ASSSAILDDRGPGSQH
>TRBV9|TRBJ2-3
ASSGTVRATDTQY
>TRBV4-3|TRBJ2-3
ASSQVLAQGNTQY
>TRBV7-9|TRBJ2-2
ASRSNRHEPANTGELF
>TRBV10-3|TRBJ2-7
AISEWIYEQY
>TRBV5-1|TRBJ1-2
ASSKELGLLFHGYT
>TRBV27|TRBJ1-5
ASSLSAGESNQPQH
>TRBV7-9|TRBJ2-7
ASSWGDGYYEQY
>TRBV7-8|TRBJ2-1
ASSLVGGEQF
>TRBV7-9|TRBJ2-3
ASSLAHSGSTDTQY
>TRBV6-5|TRBJ1-1
ASNLGTHTEAF